These T cell receptor beta chains were read from a single sample in a study of lymphopenia after photon versus proton radiotherapy. Clones were sequenced by immunoSEQ multiplex PCR, and TCRdb holds only the in-frame ones, with some missing. Here the sample spans 50,000 to 75,000 clones, 86% being singletons. Specimen: peripheral blood, collected from a patient treated with photon-based radiotherapy. These receptors were collected from a man in his forties with gastric cancer. Each CDR3 is given with its conserved first and last residue. A row's size may be missing; if present it is once, few, many or a size class.

CDR3 protein: CASSEGPEGTDTQYF; J gene: TRBJ2-3; V gene: TRBV6-1; clone size: -
CDR3 protein: CASSTNRGVSTDTQYF; J gene: TRBJ2-3; V gene: TRBV5-4; clone size: -
CDR3 protein: CASSEIGTGGQPQHF; J gene: TRBJ1-5; V gene: TRBV2; clone size: -
CDR3 protein: CASSIQGADGYTF; J gene: TRBJ1-2; V gene: TRBV7-2; clone size: few
CDR3 protein: CASSPHSRQAFF; J gene: TRBJ2-1; V gene: TRBV7-2; clone size: -
CDR3 protein: CASSPTGSAVYTEAFF; J gene: TRBJ1-1; V gene: TRBV4-1; clone size: -
CDR3 protein: CASSYLEELFF; J gene: TRBJ2-2; V gene: TRBV18; clone size: -
CDR3 protein: CASSYRKGGYGYTF; J gene: TRBJ1-2; V gene: TRBV6-5; clone size: few
CDR3 protein: CASSLNPWGDNEQFF; J gene: TRBJ2-1; V gene: TRBV7-3; clone size: -
CDR3 protein: CAWQLTGPTVLTF; J gene: TRBJ2-6; V gene: TRBV30; clone size: few
CDR3 protein: CASSYSRSGVDQPQHF; J gene: TRBJ1-5; V gene: TRBV6-6; clone size: -
CDR3 protein: CASSYSASTDTQYF; J gene: TRBJ2-3; V gene: TRBV6-5; clone size: -
CDR3 protein: CASSEGETGGDF; J gene: TRBJ2-7; V gene: TRBV6-1; clone size: -
CDR3 protein: CASRHQGTGNTIYF; J gene: TRBJ1-3; V gene: TRBV6-5; clone size: -
CDR3 protein: CASSPGTSGYLSYNEQFF; J gene: TRBJ2-1; V gene: TRBV9; clone size: few
CDR3 protein: CASSGTGRREAFF; J gene: TRBJ1-1; V gene: TRBV4-1; clone size: few
CDR3 protein: CASSLGTANTEAFF; J gene: TRBJ1-1; V gene: TRBV5-1; clone size: -
CDR3 protein: CASSLETDRDPYEQYF; J gene: TRBJ2-7; V gene: TRBV18; clone size: once
CDR3 protein: CASSSTLQGWGGYTF; J gene: TRBJ1-2; V gene: TRBV5-1; clone size: once
CDR3 protein: CASSLFTSQETQYF; J gene: TRBJ2-5; V gene: TRBV7-9; clone size: -
CDR3 protein: CASSLGRAEAFF; J gene: TRBJ1-1; V gene: TRBV11-2; clone size: few
CDR3 protein: CAISESTGEQYF; J gene: TRBJ2-7; V gene: TRBV10-3; clone size: -
CDR3 protein: CASSLRGLAADTQYF; J gene: TRBJ2-3; V gene: TRBV5-1; clone size: few
CDR3 protein: CASSLAVRRDRGYNEQFF; J gene: TRBJ2-1; V gene: TRBV7-8; clone size: -
CDR3 protein: CAWTNGDRAGTEAFF; J gene: TRBJ1-1; V gene: TRBV30; clone size: -
CDR3 protein: CASSFGGSNTIYF; J gene: TRBJ1-3; V gene: TRBV7-8; clone size: -
CDR3 protein: CATSRVGTPTLRPSNYGYTF; J gene: TRBJ1-2; V gene: TRBV15; clone size: -
CDR3 protein: CASSNGGGNEQFF; J gene: TRBJ2-1; V gene: TRBV28; clone size: -
CDR3 protein: CAWRRRGSVYEQYF; J gene: TRBJ2-7; V gene: TRBV30; clone size: -
CDR3 protein: CASSFRAESHEQYF; J gene: TRBJ2-7; V gene: TRBV9; clone size: -
CDR3 protein: CASSETGTRAPGELFF; J gene: TRBJ2-2; V gene: TRBV9; clone size: -
CDR3 protein: CASTTDGNIQYF; J gene: TRBJ2-4; V gene: TRBV7-2; clone size: few
CDR3 protein: CASSQSQGDEQYF; J gene: TRBJ2-7; V gene: TRBV4-3; clone size: -
CDR3 protein: CATWTPDIGYTF; J gene: TRBJ1-2; V gene: TRBV6-1; clone size: few
CDR3 protein: CASRLNALNTEAFF; J gene: TRBJ1-1; V gene: TRBV5-1; clone size: -
CDR3 protein: CASTTLGATGELFF; J gene: TRBJ2-2; V gene: TRBV19; clone size: -
CDR3 protein: CASRGSNGYTF; J gene: TRBJ1-2; V gene: TRBV12-5; clone size: -
CDR3 protein: CASSSAGAVGNTIYF; J gene: TRBJ1-3; V gene: TRBV11-2; clone size: -
CDR3 protein: CASSSGGNAYNEQFF; J gene: TRBJ2-1; V gene: TRBV5-4; clone size: -
CDR3 protein: CASSPRVLAGGNEQFF; J gene: TRBJ2-1; V gene: TRBV4-2; clone size: -
CDR3 protein: CASSFSGTGGSYGYTF; J gene: TRBJ1-2; V gene: TRBV27; clone size: -
CDR3 protein: CASTVTANSPLHF; J gene: TRBJ1-6; V gene: TRBV2; clone size: few
CDR3 protein: CASSLGTGMGETQYF; J gene: TRBJ2-5; V gene: TRBV5-8; clone size: once